Below are 5 T cell receptor beta chains sequenced from a single sample in a study of blood T cell repertoires in COVID-19. The assay was immunoSEQ multiplex PCR, and TCRdb's table has in-frame clones only and misses some. The sample gives tens of thousands of clones, around 90% of which show up once; around 3.1% is in the top ten. The specimen sequenced was peripheral blood. These receptors all come from a middle-aged man with acute or convalescent COVID-19.

The V gene is TRBV5-1, the J gene TRBJ1-2; TRBD1 matches at 9 bases. The germline V gene has CDR1 SGHRS and CDR2 YFSETQ. V was pared by 4 bases and J by 7 bases, with 5 bases of the junction left unmatched. The CDR3 totals 13 residues. The CDR3 reads CASSEGQGGGYTF. CDR3 DNA sequence: TGCGCCAGCAGCGAGGGACAGGGAGGTGGCTACACCTTC.

This clone appeared once. The chain joins TRBV2 to TRBJ2-7, with 8 bases aligning to TRBD1. The CDR3 consists of 14 residues. J lost 2 bases, V lost 6 bases, and 6 bases had no gene match. Germline-derived CDR1 and CDR2 are SNHLY and FYNNEI. CDR3 nucleotide sequence: TGTGCCAGCAGGCGGGGACAGGCGACCTACGAGCAGTACTTC. It encodes CASRRGQATYEQYF.

V usage is TRBV6-5 and J usage is TRBJ1-2; D is unclear. The germline CDR1 and CDR2 sequences are MNHEY and SVGAGI. The V end was cut by 0 bases, the J end by 3 bases, with 14 bases between. CDR3 length: 16 amino acids. Here the CDR3 DNA reads TGTGCCAGCAGTTACTCGTTCGGGTTACTCTACTATGGCTACACCTTC. This sequence encodes CASSYSFGLLYYGYTF.

There are a few counts of this clone. The chain recombines TRBV7-2 with TRBJ1-1; no clear D gene. This CDR3 comprises 15 residues. Germline V gene data show CDR1 as SGHTA and CDR2 as FQGNSA. V gave up 5 bases and J gave up 3 bases, with 16 bases separating them. CDR3 coding DNA: TGTGCCAGCAGCCTAGTCGGATCGGGATACACTGAAGCTTTCTTT. It encodes CASSLVGSGYTEAFF.

The rearrangement links TRBV7-2 to TRBJ1-4, with 7 nucleotides matching TRBD1. V dropped 1 base and J dropped 4; count of bases not matched to a gene: 6. CDR1 and CDR2 (germline): SGHTA, FQGNSA. This CDR3 comprises 16 residues. CDR3 bases: TGTGCCAGCAGCTTAGGTCCGGGACAGATTAATGAAAAACTGTTTTTT. Amino acid sequence: CASSLGPGQINEKLFF. The whole variable domain, remainder taken from reference TRBV7-2 and TRBJ1-4, is GAGVSQSPSNKVTEKGKDVELRCDPISGHTALYWYRQSLGQGLEFLIYFQGNSAPDKSGLPSDRFSAERTGGSVSTLTIQRTQQEDSAVYLCASSLGPGQINEKLFFGSGTQLSVL.